This TCR beta chain was captured by sequencing in a study of T cells in Graves' hyperthyroidism and ophthalmopathy (dated by TCRdb to between 2018 and 2020). Looking at the study overall: Peripheral blood was sampled at the time of initial diagnosis, prior to any treatment. A discovery cohort of roughly 100 patients, roughly 40 with Graves' ophthalmopathy and roughly 59 with stable Graves' hyperthyroidism, was used to find distinguishing TCR V-J signatures. Prospective prediction of ophthalmopathy was tested in an independent validation cohort consisting of 18 hyperthyroidism patients and 15 to 17 patients who later progressed to ophthalmopathy. The 90 to 100 discovery patients were randomly divided into training and test sets at a 7:3 ratio. The study also compared thyroid tissue and blood T-cell repertoires from five or six Graves' hyperthyroidism patients. After blood sampling, hyperthyroidism patients were treated with methimazole at a starting dose of 30 mg daily, and ophthalmopathy patients were treated with high-dose intravenous methylprednisolone. According to the paper, TCR Vbeta CDR3 sequencing was carried out on 120 to 150 peripheral blood samples, which came from fewer than 50 ophthalmopathy, around 74 hyperthyroidism and roughly 17 progressor patients.

In regard to this clonotype: Its specific antigen is unknown. No much larger clone exists at a distance of one base, and base qualities are not known.

The paper as a whole reports these results and caveats: In cross-validation, a model built on a 13 V-J signature told ophthalmopathy apart from stable hyperthyroidism with under 90% sensitivity and around 81% specificity, and in testing the same model reached 80%/75%. In validation, progression to ophthalmopathy was predicted by the model with 65% to 71% sensitivity and around 75% specificity, a median of roughly six months before onset. Sample size was not statistically predetermined, and investigators were not blinded to group allocation. Most expanded thyroid clonotypes (frequency above 0.001) were also found in blood, which suggests that blood repertoires may mirror thyroid immune responses.

The TCR beta CDR3 regions were amplified from RNA transcripts. A first-round RT-PCR of the TCR CDR3 used the HTBI primer set with the Qiagen OneStep RT-PCR kit. The libraries were constructed in a second round of multiplex PCR and then size-selected and purified. Libraries were sequenced paired-end with 100 bp reads on an Illumina HiSeq2000. On the authors' methods: SOAPnuke was used to process the raw data, throwing out any read that contained adapters or uncalled bases, had a mean Phred below 15, or lacked an exact constant-primer or identifier match. COPE v1.2.5 was used to merge the high-quality paired reads, and each unique nucleotide sequence was defined as a clonotype. Clonotypes were aligned to IMGT TRBV, TRBD and TRBJ reference segments using MiTCR v1.1. Analysis was restricted to V-J combinations with a frequency above 0.0001, which covered roughly 99% of repertoires. The TCS score was defined as the ratio of F50 (clonal expansion) to E x V (chaos), calculated using BLOSUM62-based TCRdist between CDR3 peptides within each V-J. Welch's t-statistics and random forest reduced 500 to 650 V-J features to about 12, which were used in a naive Bayes classifier (R e1071). TCRdb reprocessing: public reads trimmed at Q25 with fastp, clones called with MiXCR, in-frame beta chains kept. Here each entry gathers all rows of one CDR3 protein and keeps the most common genes and DNA. TCRdb's processing, not the study's, gives the V and J calls here. The sample data list 650,000 to 700,000 distinct CDR3 sequences, and approximately 15% of these were observed just once. In total, the top ten clones hold about 16% of the sample.

Stable Graves' hyperthyroidism was defined as no progression to ophthalmopathy during 18 months of follow-up. The hyperthyroidism patients were between 18 and 65 years old and newly diagnosed, with a disease duration of less than 2 months. Patients with uncontrolled infections, other autoimmune diseases, pregnancy or lactation were excluded. Clinical symptoms, serum thyroxine and TRAb, thyroid ultrasound, and orbital computed tomography formed the basis for the diagnoses. PBMCs were isolated from 7.5 to 10 ml of fresh peripheral blood by Ficoll-Paque density gradient centrifugation. Total RNA was extracted using Trizol reagent, and RNA quality was assessed on an Agilent 2100 Bioanalyzer. This clonotype was obtained from a man in his forties or fifties with Graves' hyperthyroidism. Source material: blood.

CDR3 sequence: CASSQTSGGTYNEQFF. DNA sequence: TGCGCCAGCAGCCAAACTAGCGGGGGGACCTACAATGAGCAGTTCTTC. The receptor chain draws on TRBV4-3 and TRBJ2-1; the junction holds 12 bases that match TRBD2. From a lookup of the germline V gene, CDR1 and CDR2 are LGHNA and YSLEER. Compared with germline, V lacks 2 bases and J lacks 2 bases; bases without a gene match: 1. CDR3 length: 16 amino acids, cysteine to phenylalanine. The entry retains the CDR3 DNA only, 48 bases that are in frame from base 1.